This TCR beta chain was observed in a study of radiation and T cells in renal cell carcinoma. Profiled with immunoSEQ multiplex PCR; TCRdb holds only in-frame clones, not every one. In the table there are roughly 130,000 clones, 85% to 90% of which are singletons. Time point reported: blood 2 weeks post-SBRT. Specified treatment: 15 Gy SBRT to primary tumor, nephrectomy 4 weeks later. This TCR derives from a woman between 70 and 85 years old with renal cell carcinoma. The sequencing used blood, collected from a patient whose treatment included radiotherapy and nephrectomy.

CDR3 DNA sequence: TGTGCCAGCAGAAAAGCGGGGACTAGCACAGATACGCAGTATTTT. Protein: CASRKAGTSTDTQYF. The rearrangement joins TRBV2 to TRBJ2-3; 7 nucleotides agree with TRBD2. Unmatched junction bases numbered 6, after V lost 6 bases and J lost 0 bases. Germline values: CDR1 SNHLY, CDR2 FYNNEI. The CDR3 consists of 15 residues.